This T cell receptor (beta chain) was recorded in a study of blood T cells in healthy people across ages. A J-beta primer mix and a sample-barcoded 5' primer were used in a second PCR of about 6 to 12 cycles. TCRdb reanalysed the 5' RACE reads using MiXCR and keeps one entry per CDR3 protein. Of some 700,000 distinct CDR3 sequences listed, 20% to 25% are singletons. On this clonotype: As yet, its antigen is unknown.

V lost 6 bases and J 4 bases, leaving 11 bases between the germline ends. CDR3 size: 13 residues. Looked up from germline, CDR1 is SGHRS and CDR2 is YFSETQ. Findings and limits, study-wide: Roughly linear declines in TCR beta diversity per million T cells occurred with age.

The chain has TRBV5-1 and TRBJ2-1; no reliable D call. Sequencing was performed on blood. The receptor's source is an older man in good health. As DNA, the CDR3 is TGCGCCAGCACCGCAGCGATTTACAATGAGCAGTTCTTC. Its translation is CASTAAIYNEQFF.